This TCR beta chain was recorded in a study of CD8 T cells in ankylosing spondylitis. Study-level findings and limits: Blood from ankylosing spondylitis patients appeared to carry a characteristic roughly 8-variant TCR beta motif. Reports say disease-linked clones showed up significantly more in matched ankylosing spondylitis synovial fluid.

TCRdb recomputed calls from the 5' RACE reads with MiXCR, one row per CDR3 protein. This table holds 650,000 to 800,000 distinct CDR3 sequences, over 15% found once. As for this clonotype: As yet, its antigen is unknown.

Germline CDR1 reads MDHEN; CDR2 reads SYDVKM. Trimming took 5 bases from V and 9 from J, leaving 13 bases between them. The CDR3 loop spans 13 amino acids. The rearrangement joins TRBV28 to TRBJ1-4; tentatively, D is TRBD1 (6 bases). Source material: blood, either unsorted or a sorted T cell fraction (not recorded which). The receptor's source is a male donor with ankylosing spondylitis. CDR3 nucleotide sequence: TGTGCCAGCAGTCGAACAGGGACCAAAAAACTGTTTTTT. Residues: CASSRTGTKKLFF.